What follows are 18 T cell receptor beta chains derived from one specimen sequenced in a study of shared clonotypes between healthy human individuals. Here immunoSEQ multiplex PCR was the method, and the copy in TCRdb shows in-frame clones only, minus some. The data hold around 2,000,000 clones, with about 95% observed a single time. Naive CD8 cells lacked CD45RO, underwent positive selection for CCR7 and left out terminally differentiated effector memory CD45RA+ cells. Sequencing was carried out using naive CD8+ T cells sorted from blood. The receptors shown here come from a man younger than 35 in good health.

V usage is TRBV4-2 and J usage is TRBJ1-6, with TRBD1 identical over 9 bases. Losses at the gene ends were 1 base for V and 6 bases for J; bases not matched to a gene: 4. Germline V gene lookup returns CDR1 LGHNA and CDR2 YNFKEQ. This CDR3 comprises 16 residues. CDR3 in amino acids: CASSQGTGAVNSPLHF. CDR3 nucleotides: TGTGCCAGCAGCCAAGGGACAGGGGCCGTTAATTCACCCCTCCACTTT.

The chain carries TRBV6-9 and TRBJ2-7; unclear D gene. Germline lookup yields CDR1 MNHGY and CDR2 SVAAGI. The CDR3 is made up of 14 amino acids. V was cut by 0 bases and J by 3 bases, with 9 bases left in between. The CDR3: CASSYSVGLYEQYF. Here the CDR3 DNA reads TGTGCCAGCAGTTATTCGGTAGGGCTCTACGAGCAGTACTTC.

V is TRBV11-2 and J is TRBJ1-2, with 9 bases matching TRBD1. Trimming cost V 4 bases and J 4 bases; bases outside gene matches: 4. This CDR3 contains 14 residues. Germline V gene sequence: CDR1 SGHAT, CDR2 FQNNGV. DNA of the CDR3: TGTGCCAGCAGCTCTGACAGGGGGGGCTATGGCTACACCTTC. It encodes CASSSDRGGYGYTF.

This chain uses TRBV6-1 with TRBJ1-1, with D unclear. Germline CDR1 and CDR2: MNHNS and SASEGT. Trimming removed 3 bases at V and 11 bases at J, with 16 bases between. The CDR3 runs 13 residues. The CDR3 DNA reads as TGTGCCAGCAGTGACCGGCTTCAGTATAAGGCTTTCTTT. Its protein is CASSDRLQYKAFF.

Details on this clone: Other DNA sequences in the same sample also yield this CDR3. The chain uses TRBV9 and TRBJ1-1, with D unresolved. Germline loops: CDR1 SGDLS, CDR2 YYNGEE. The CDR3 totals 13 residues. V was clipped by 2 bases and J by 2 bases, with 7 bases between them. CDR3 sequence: CASSVGINTEAFF. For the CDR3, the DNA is TGTGCCAGCAGCGTGGGCATTAACACTGAAGCTTTCTTT.

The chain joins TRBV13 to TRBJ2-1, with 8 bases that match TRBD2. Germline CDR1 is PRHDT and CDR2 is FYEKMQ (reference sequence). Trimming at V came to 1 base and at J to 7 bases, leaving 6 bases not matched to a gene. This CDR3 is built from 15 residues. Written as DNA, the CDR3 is TGTGCCAGCAGCTTAGAATCGGGGGGGTGGAATGAGCAGTTCTTC. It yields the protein CASSLESGGWNEQFF.

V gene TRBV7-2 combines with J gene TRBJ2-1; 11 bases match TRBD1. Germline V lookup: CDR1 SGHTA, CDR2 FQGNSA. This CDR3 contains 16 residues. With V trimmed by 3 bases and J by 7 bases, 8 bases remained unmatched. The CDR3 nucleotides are TGTGCCAGCAGCTTGGGACAGGGGGAAGGACCGAATGAGCAGTTCTTC. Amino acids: CASSLGQGEGPNEQFF. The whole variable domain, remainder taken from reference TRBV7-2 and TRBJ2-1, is GAGVSQSPSNKVTEKGKDVELRCDPISGHTALYWYRQSLGQGLEFLIYFQGNSAPDKSGLPSDRFSAERTGGSVSTLTIQRTQQEDSAVYLCASSLGQGEGPNEQFFGPGTRLTVL.

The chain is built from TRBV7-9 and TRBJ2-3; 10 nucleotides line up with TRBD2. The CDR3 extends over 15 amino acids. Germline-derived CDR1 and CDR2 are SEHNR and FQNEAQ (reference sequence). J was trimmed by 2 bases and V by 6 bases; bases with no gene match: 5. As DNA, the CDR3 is TGTGCCAGCAGTTGGACTAGCGGAATCACAGATACGCAGTATTTT. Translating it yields CASSWTSGITDTQYF.

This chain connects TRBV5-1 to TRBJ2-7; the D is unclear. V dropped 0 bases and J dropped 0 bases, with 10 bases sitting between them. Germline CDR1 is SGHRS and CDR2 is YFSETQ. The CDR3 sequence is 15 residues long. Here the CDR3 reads CASSLVGSYSYEQYF. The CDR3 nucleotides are TGCGCCAGCAGCTTGGTTGGGTCGTACTCCTACGAGCAGTACTTC.

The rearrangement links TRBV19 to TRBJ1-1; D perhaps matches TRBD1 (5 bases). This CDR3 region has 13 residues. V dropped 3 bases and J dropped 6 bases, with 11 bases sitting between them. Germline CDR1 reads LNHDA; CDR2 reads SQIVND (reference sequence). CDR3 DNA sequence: TGTGCCAGTAGTATGGGATTGGGGGCTGAAGCTTTCTTT. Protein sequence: CASSMGLGAEAFF.

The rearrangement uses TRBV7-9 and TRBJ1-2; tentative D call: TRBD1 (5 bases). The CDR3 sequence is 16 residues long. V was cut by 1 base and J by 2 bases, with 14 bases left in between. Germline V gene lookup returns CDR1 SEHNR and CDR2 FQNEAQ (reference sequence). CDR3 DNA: TGTGCCAGCAGCTTAGTGGGGTCAGGGTTGAACTATGGCTACACCTTC. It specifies CASSLVGSGLNYGYTF. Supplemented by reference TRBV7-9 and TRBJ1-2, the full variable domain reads DTGVSQNPRHKITKRGQNVTFRCDPISEHNRLYWYRQTLGQGPEFLTYFQNEAQLEKSRLLSDRFSAERPKGSFSTLEIQRTEQGDSAMYLCASSLVGSGLNYGYTFGSGTRLTVV.

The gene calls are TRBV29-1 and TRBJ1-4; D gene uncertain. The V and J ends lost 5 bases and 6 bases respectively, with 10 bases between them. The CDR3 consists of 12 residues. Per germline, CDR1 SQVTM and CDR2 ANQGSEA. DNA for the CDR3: TGCAGCGTTATCGGGCAGGATGAAAAACTGTTTTTT. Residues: CSVIGQDEKLFF. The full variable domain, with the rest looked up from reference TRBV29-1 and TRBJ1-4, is SAVISQKPSRDICQRGTSLTIQCQVDSQVTMMFWYRQQPGQSLTLIATANQGSEATYESGFVIDKFPISRPNLTFSTLTVSNMSPEDSSIYLCSVIGQDEKLFFGSGTQLSVL.

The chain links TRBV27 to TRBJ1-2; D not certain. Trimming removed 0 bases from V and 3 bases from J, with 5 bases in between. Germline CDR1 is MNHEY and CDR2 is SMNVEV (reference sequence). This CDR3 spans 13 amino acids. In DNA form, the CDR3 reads TGTGCCAGCAGTTTATCTAACTACTATGGCTACACCTTC. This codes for CASSLSNYYGYTF.

The DNA for the CDR3 is TGTGCCAGCAGCTTAGTTCGGGGGCCTATCTACGAGCAGTACTTC. Residues: CASSLVRGPIYEQYF. V usage is TRBV7-9 and J usage is TRBJ2-7; D could derive from TRBD1 or TRBD2 (6 bases each). CDR1 and CDR2 from the germline V gene are SEHNR and FQNEAQ (reference sequence). Trimming removed 1 base from V and 3 bases from J, with 13 bases in between. The CDR3 is made up of 15 amino acids.

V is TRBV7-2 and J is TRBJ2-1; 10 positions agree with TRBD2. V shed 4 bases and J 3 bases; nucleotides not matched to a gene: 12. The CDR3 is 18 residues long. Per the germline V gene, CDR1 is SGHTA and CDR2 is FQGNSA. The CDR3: CASSSSGTSARFYNEQFF. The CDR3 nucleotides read TGTGCCAGCAGCTCGTCCGGGACTAGCGCCCGTTTCTACAATGAGCAGTTCTTC.

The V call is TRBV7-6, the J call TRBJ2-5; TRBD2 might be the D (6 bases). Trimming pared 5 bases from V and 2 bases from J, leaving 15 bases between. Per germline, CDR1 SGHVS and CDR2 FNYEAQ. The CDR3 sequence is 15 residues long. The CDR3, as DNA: TGTGCCAGCAGCCCGATCCGGGACTTGCAAGAGACCCAGTACTTC. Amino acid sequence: CASSPIRDLQETQYF.

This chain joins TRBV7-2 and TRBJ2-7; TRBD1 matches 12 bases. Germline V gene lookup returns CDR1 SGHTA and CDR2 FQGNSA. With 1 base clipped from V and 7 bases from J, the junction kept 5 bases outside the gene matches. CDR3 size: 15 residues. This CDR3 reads CASSLGGQGAREQYF. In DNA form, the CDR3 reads TGTGCCAGCAGCTTAGGGGGACAGGGGGCGCGGGAGCAGTACTTC.

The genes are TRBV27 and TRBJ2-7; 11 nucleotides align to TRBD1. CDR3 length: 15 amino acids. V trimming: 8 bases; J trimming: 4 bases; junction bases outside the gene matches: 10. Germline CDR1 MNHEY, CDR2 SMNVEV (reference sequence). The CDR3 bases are TGTGCCAGCGAAGGACCGGGACAGGGGGGGTACGAGCAGTACTTC. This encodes CASEGPGQGGYEQYF.